The clone carrying this T cell receptor (beta chain) was seen many times. What it binds is unknown. These data belong to a study of T cells in Graves' hyperthyroidism and ophthalmopathy. Study summary: Peripheral blood collection took place at initial diagnosis, before any treatment. General study results and limits: The model anticipated ophthalmopathy a median about 7.1 months pre-onset.

The J segment lost 3 bases and the V segment lost 3 bases, leaving 6 bases of the junction unmatched. This CDR3 has 15 residues. Germline-derived CDR1 and CDR2 are SNHLY and FYNNEI. RNA transcripts provided the source from which TCR beta CDR3 regions were amplified. During a first-round RT-PCR of the TCR CDR3, the HTBI primer set was used. TCRdb fed the multiplex PCR reads into MiXCR, producing one record per CDR3 protein. The sample includes 640,000 or so distinct CDR3 sequences, over 12% of them seen just once. This receptor was identified in a woman aged 35 to 49 with Graves' ophthalmopathy. The sequenced sample was blood. The rearrangement links TRBV2 to TRBJ2-5, with TRBD2 identical over 8 bases. The CDR3 nucleotides read TGTGCCAGCAGTGAGGAACTAGCGGCCAAAGAGACCCAGTACTTC. The encoded protein is CASSEELAAKETQYF.